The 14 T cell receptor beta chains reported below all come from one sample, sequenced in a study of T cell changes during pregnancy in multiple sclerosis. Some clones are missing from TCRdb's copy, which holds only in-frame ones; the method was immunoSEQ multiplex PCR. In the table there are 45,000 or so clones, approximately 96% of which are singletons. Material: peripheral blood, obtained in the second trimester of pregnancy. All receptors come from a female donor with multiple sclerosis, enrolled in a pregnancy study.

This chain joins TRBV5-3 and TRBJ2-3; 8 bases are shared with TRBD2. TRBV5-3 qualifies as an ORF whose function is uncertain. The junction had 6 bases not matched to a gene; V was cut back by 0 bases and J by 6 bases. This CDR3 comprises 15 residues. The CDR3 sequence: CARSLASGPLDTQYF. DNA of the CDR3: TGTGCCAGAAGCTTGGCTAGCGGGCCCCTGGATACGCAGTATTTT.

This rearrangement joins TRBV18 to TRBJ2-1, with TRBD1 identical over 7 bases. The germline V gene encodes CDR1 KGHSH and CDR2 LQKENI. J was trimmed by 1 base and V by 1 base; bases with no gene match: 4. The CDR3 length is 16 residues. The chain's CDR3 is CASSPQGAGSYNEQFF. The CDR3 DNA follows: TGTGCCAGCTCACCACAGGGGGCCGGGTCCTACAATGAGCAGTTCTTC.

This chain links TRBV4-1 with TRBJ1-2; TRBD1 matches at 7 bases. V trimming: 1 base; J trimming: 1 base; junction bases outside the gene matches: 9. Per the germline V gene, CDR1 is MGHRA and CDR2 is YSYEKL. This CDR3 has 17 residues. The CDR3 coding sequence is TGCGCCAGCAGCCAAGGGCAAGGGGGCTTCGGTAACTATGGCTACACCTTC. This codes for CASSQGQGGFGNYGYTF.

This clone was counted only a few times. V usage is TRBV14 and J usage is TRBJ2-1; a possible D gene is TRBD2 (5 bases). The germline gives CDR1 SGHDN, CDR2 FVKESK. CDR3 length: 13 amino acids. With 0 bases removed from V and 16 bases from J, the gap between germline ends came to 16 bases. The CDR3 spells CASSQDLGLAQFF. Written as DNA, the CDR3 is TGTGCCAGCAGCCAAGATCTAGGGTTAGCGCAATTCTTC.

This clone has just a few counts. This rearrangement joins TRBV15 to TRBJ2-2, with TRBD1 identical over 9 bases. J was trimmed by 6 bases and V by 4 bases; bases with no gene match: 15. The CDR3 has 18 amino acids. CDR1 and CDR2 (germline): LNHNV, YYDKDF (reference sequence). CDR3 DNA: TGTGCCACCAGCACCTTTCTTAGACAGGGGGTTAATCCCGGGGAGCTGTTTTTT. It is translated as CATSTFLRQGVNPGELFF.

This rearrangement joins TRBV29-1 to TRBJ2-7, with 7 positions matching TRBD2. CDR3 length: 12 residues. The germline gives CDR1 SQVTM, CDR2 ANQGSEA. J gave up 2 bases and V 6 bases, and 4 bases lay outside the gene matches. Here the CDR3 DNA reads TGCAGCGTGGGGGGGTCGACCTACGAGCAGTACTTC. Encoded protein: CSVGGSTYEQYF.

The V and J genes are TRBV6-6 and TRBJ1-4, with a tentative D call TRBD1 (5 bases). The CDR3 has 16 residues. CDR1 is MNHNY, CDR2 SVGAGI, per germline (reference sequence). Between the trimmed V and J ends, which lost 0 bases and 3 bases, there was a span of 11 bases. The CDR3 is CASSYSGRASNEKLFF. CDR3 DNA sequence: TGTGCCAGCAGTTACTCAGGCAGGGCTTCTAATGAAAAACTGTTTTTT.

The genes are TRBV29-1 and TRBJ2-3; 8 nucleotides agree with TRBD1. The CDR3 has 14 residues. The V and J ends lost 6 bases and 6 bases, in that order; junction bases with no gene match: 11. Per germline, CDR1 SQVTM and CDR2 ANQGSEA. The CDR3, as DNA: TGCAGCGTGGATTTCAGGGGGCTCGGGGATACGCAGTATTTT. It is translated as CSVDFRGLGDTQYF.

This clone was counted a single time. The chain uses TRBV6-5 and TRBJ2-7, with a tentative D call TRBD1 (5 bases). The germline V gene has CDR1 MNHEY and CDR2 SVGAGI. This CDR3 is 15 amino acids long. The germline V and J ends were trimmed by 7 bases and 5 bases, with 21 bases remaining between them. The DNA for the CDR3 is TGTGCCAGCAAGGGAACGTTTCTCAGGGCCCACGAGCAGTACTTC. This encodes CASKGTFLRAHEQYF.

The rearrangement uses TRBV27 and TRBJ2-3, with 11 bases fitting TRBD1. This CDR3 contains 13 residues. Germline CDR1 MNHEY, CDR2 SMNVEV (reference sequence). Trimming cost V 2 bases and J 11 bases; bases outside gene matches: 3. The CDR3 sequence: CASSLQDRGRQYF. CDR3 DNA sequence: TGTGCCAGCAGTTTACAGGACAGGGGGCGGCAGTATTTT.

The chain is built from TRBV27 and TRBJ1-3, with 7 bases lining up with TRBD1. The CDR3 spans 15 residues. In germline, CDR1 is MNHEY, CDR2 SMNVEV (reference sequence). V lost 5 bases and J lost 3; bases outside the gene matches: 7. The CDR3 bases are TGTGCCAGCAGTCCACAGGGGTCGTATGGAAACACCATATATTTT. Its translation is CASSPQGSYGNTIYF.

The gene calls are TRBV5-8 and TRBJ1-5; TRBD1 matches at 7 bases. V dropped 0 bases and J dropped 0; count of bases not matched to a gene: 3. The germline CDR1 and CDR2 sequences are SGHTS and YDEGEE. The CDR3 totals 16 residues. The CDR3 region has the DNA TGTGCCAGCAGCTTGGTCAGGGGGGCTAGCAATCAGCCCCAGCATTTT. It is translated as CASSLVRGASNQPQHF.

As DNA, the CDR3 is TGCGCCAGCAGCCAATACGTCCCGGGACAGGGGCCCCCATATGGCTACACCTTC. This encodes CASSQYVPGQGPPYGYTF. This rearrangement joins TRBV4-1 to TRBJ1-2, with 10 bases that match TRBD1. V gave up 2 bases and J gave up 5 bases; unmatched junction bases: 14. This CDR3 region has 18 residues. Germline lookup yields CDR1 MGHRA and CDR2 YSYEKL.

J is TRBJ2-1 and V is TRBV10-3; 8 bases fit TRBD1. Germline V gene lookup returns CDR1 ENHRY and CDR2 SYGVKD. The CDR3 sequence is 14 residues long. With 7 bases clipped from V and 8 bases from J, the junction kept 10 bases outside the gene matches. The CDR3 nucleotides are TGTGCCATCAAAGCCAGGGGGCTTTGGGATGAGCAGTTCTTC. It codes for CAIKARGLWDEQFF.